The present T cell receptor beta chain was sequenced within a study of blood T cell repertoires in COVID-19. Whole-study context: The origin of the acute and convalescent COVID-19 samples was the United States, Italy and Spain. T cells, B-cell-depleted T cells, or PBMCs supplied cDNA or gDNA.

This clone was recorded only once. Assay: immunoSEQ multiplex PCR; the TCRdb copy retains only in-frame clones and omits some. The sample lists around 60,000 clones; approximately 91% were seen once. Germline loops: CDR1 LGHDT, CDR2 YNNKEL (reference sequence). The CDR3 sequence is 16 residues long. The V and J ends lost 6 bases and 0 bases, in that order; junction bases with no gene match: 8. This TCR derives from a man aged 45-60 years with active COVID-19. Material: peripheral blood. The chain combines TRBV3-1 (or the pseudogene TRBV3-2) with TRBJ2-1; TRBD1 matches 7 bases. The CDR3, as DNA: TGTGCCAGCAGACCGGACAGGTTGAGCTCCTACAATGAGCAGTTCTTC. Translation gives CASRPDRLSSYNEQFF.